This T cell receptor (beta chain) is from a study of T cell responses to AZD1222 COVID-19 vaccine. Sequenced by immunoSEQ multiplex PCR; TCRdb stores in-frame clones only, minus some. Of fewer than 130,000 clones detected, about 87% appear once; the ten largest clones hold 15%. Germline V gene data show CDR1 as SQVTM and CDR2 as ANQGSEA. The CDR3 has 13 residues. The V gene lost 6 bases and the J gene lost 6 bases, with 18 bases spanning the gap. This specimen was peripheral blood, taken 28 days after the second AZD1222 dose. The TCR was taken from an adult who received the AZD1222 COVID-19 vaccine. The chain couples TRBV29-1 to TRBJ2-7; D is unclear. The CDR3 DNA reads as TGCAGCGTCTCGGGCCTACCGACGGGCGAGCAGTACTTC. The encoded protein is CSVSGLPTGEQYF.